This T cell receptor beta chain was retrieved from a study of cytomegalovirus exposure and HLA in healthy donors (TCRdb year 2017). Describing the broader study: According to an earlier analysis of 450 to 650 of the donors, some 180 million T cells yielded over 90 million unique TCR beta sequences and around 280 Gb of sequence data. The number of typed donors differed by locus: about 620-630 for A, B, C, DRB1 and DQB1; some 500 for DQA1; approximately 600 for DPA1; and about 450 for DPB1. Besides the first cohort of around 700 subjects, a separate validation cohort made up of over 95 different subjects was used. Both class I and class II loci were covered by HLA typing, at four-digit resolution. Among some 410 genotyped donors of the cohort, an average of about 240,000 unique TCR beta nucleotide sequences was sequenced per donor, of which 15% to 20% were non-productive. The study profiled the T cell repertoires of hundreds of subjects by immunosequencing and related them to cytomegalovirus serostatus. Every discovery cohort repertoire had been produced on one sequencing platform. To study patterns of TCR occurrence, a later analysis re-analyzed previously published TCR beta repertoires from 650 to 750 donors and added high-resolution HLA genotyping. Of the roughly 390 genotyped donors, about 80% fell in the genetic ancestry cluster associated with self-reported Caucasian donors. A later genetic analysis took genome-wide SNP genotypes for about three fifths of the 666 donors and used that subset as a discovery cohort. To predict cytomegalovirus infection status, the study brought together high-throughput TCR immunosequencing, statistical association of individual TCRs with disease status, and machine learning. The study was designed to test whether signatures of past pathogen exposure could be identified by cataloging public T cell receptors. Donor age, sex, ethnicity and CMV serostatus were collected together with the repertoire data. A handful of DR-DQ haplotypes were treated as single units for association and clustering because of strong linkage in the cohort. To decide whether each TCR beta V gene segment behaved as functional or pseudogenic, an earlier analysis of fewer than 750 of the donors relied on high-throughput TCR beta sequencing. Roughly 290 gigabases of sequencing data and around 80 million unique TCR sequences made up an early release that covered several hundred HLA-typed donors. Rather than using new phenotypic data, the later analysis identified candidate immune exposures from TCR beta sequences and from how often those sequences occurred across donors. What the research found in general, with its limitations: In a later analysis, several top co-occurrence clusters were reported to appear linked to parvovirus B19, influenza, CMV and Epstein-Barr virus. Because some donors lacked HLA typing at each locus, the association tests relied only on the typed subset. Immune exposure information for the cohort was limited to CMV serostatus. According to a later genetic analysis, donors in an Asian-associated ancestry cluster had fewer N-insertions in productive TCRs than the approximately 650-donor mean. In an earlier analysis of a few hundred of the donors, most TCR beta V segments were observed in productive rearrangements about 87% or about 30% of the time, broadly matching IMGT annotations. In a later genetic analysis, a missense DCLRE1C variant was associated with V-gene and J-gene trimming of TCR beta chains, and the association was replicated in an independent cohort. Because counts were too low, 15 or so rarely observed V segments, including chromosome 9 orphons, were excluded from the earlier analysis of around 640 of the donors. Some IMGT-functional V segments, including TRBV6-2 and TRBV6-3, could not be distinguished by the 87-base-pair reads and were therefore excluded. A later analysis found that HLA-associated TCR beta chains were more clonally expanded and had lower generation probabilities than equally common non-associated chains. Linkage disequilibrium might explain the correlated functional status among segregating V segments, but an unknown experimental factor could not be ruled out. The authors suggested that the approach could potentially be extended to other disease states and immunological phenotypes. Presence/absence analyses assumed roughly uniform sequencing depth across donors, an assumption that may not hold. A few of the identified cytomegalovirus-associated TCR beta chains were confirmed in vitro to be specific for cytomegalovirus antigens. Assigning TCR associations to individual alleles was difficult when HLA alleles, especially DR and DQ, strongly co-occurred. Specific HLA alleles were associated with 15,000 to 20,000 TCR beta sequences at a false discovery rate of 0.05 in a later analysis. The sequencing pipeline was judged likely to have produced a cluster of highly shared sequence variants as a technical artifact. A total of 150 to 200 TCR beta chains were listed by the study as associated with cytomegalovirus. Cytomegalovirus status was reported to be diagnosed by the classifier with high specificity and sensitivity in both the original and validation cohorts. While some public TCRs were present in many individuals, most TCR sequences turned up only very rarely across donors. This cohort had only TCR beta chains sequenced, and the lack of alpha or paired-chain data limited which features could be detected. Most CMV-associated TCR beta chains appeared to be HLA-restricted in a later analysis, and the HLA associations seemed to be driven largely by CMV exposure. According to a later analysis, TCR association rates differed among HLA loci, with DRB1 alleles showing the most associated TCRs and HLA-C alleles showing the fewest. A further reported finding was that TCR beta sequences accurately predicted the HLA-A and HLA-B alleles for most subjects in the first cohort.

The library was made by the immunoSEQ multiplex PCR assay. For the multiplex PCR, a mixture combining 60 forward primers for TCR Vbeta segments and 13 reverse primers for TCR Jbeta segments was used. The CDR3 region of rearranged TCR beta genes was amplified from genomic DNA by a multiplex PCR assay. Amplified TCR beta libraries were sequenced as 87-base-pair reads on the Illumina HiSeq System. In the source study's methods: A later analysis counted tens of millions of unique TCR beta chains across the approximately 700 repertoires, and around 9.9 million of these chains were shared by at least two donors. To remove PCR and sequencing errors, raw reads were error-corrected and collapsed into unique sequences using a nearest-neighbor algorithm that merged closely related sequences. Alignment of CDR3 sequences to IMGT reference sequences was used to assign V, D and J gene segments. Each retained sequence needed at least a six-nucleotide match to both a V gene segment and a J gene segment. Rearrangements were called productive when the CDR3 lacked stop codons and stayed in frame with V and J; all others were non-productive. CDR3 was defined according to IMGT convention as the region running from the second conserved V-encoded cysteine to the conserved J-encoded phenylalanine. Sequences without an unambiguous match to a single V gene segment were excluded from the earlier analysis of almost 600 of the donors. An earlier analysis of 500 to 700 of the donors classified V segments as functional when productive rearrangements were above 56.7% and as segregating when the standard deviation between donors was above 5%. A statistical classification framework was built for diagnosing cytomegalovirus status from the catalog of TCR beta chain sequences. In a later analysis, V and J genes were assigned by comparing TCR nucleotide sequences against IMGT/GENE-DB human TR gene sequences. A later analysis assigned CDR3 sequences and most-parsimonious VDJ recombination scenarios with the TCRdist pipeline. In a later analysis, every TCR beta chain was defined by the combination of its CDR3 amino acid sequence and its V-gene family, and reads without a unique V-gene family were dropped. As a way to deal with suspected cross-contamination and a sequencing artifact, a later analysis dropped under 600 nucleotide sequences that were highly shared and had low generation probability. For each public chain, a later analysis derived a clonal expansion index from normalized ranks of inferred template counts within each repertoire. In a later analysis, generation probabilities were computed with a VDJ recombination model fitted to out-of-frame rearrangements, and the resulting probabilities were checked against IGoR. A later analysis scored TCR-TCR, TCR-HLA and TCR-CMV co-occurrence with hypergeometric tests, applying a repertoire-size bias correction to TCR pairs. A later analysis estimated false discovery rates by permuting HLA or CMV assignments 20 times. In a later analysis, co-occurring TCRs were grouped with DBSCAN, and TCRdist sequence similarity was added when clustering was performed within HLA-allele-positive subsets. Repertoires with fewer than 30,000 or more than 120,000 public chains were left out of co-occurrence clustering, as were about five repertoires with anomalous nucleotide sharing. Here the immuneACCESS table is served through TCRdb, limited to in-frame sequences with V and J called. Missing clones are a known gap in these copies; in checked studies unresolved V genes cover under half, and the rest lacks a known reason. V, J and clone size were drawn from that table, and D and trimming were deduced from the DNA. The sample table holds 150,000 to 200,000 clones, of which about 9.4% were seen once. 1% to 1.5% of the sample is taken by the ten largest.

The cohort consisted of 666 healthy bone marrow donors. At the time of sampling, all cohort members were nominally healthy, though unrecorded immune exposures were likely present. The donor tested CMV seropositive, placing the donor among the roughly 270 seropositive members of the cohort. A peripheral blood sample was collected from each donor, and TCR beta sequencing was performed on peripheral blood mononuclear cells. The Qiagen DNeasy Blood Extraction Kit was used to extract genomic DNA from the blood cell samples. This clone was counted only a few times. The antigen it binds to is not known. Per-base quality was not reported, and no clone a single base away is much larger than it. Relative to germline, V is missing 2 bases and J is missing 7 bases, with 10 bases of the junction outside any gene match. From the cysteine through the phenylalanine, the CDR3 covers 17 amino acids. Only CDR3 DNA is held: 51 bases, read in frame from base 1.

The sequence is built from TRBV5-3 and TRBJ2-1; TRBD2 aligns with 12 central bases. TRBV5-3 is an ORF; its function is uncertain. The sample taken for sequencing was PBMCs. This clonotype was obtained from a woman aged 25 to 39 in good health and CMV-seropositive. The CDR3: CARSFLETSGSPNEQFF. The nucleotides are TGTGCCAGAAGCTTTCTGGAGACTAGCGGGAGCCCAAATGAGCAGTTCTTC.